The source of this T cell receptor beta chain is a study of cytotoxic CD8 clonotypes in ibrutinib-treated CLL (dated by TCRdb to about 2021). A note on the overall study: The cohort had 11 relapsed/refractory and approximately 14 treatment-naive patients; roughly 17 were IGHV unmutated. Responses were partial in roughly 24 patients and complete in 2; after median about 5.5 years follow-up, around 15 stayed in remission and some twelve progressed. Samples at response were collected after a median of 12 months of treatment, with a range of roughly 6 to 36 months. On average, each sample had about 250,000 productive templates and about 89,000 productive rearrangements. Longitudinal samples were obtainable from 26 of the 86 participants in the trial. Cryopreserved peripheral blood mononuclear cells were obtained before treatment, at response, and at either sustained remission or disease progression. Every sample from remission and from progressive disease was obtained while the patients were still on ibrutinib.

After removal of 0 bases from V and 1 base from J, the junction retains 6 bases not matched to a gene. The germline V gene encodes CDR1 SGHTA and CDR2 FQGTGA. Its CDR3 holds 18 amino acids, cysteine through phenylalanine. Only the CDR3 DNA is retained, 54 bases long and in frame from the first base. What the study reported, not specific to this receptor: At baseline, clonality was higher than in age-matched healthy donors and showed a strong correlation with circulating CD8+ T-cell counts. Sampling times were not matched between sustained-remission and progressing patients, and lymph node repertoires were not studied. An increase in clonality was observed at ibrutinib response, with clonality remaining stable during sustained remission and falling back toward baseline at progression. Public clonotypes were rare and either shrank or stayed stable during treatment, and the rise in clonality at ibrutinib response reflected expansion of private clonotypes.

This clone appeared a few times. Its antigen is still unknown. Nothing much larger sits one base from this clone, and base qualities are not available. On a MiSeq, deep resolution sequencing aimed for a depth between 1 in 1 million and 1 in 200,000 T cells, with each clonotype covered about 9.9x on average. The immunoSEQ hsTCRB Kit was used to generate TCR beta libraries. In the source study's methods: The data were analyzed with ImmunoSEQ Analyzer and ImmunoSEQ Data Assistant, and V, D and J gene assignments followed IMGT definitions. Clonality, which ranges from 0 to 1, was calculated as one minus the normalized Shannon entropy of productive rearrangement frequencies. Public clonotype analysis was restricted to overrepresented clonotypes comprising at least 0.05% of each patient's repertoire. Around 12 age-matched healthy donor repertoires from immuneACCESS were used as controls for clonality. Sourced from immuneACCESS, this table was stored by TCRdb with only in-frame sequences that have V and J called. A share of the clones is absent; for the studies checked, an unresolved V gene accounts for under half, and the remainder has no known explanation. That table gives V, J and clone size, and the DNA gave D and trimming. The sample records 90,000 to 100,000 clones, more than 75% of which are singletons. About 30% of the sample is taken by the ten largest.

The sample's time point label, decoded: roughly 12 months on ibrutinib. For TCR beta library preparation, roughly 2.2 micrograms of genomic DNA were isolated from cryopreserved PBMCs. Longitudinal blood samples from CLL patients on ibrutinib monotherapy underwent high-throughput TCR beta sequencing. The patients took part in an open-label, single-center phase 2 trial of ibrutinib monotherapy. The sequence is built from TRBV7-3 and TRBJ2-3; TRBD2 matches 11 bases in the middle. This specimen was PBMCs, taken after 12 months of ibrutinib treatment. The source of this sequence is a human donor with chronic lymphocytic leukemia. The CDR3 reads CASSLTSGGASGTDTQYF. The bases read TGTGCCAGCAGCTTAACTAGCGGGGGGGCCTCAGGCACAGATACGCAGTATTTT.